This T cell receptor (beta chain) is drawn from a study of beta chain features in type 1 diabetes. For the study at large: Examination covered almost 110,000,000 sorted cells spanning all samples. Overall study findings and caveats: Type 1 diabetes patients had TCRB CDR3s that were shorter (moderately but significantly so) in all four CD4+ subsets.

The germline gives CDR1 SGHTA, CDR2 FQGTGA. V was trimmed by 2 bases and J by 12 bases, leaving 8 bases between them. CDR3 length: 11 amino acids. The collection from each donor was one heparinised blood draw averaging roughly 100 mL. This clone was observed a handful of times. What it recognizes is unknown. cDNA synthesis used the whole RNA isolate, giving expressed TCRB sequences. The assay was immunoSEQ multiplex PCR, and TCRdb's table has in-frame clones only and misses some. The sample contains 500,000 to 700,000 clones, 15% to 19% of which appear only once. The TCR comes from a man aged 18 to 35 in good health. Specimen: naive CD4+ T cells from blood. The rearrangement joins TRBV7-3 to TRBJ2-1; possibly TRBD2 for D (6 bases). The CDR3 protein is CASSLAGRQFF. The DNA of the CDR3 is TGTGCCAGCAGCTTAGCGGGACGGCAGTTCTTC.